A selection of T cell receptor beta chains follows, all from one sample in a study of T and B cells in COVID-19 patients. TCRdb passed the multiplex PCR reads through MiXCR, listing each CDR3 protein once. The table has roughly 15,000 distinct CDR3 sequences, more than 25% seen once; the top ten hold around 6.5%. Sequencing was carried out using blood. These receptors were obtained from a human donor who had recovered from COVID-19. Each CDR3 is given with its conserved first and last residue. D genes are given only for firm matches. Where a row states a size, it is once, few, many or the class of an expanded clone; other rows omit it.

>TRBV24-1|TRBD1|TRBJ2-3|NA
CATSETGTGPDTQYF
TGTGCCACCAGTGAAACCGGGACAGGGCCAGATACGCAGTATTTT
>TRBV11-1|NA|TRBJ1-3|NA
CASTLISGNTIYF
TGTGCCAGCACGCTAATATCTGGAAACACCATATATTTT
>TRBV12-3/TRBV12-4|NA|TRBJ2-7|medium-sized
CASSSTAYEQYF
TGTGCCAGCAGTTCAACAGCGTACGAGCAGTACTTC
>TRBV20-1|NA|TRBJ1-1|NA
CSVRASGTEAFF
TGCAGTGTAAGAGCCTCGGGCACTGAAGCTTTCTTT
>TRBV6-5|NA|TRBJ1-6|medium-sized
CASTLARGSSPLHF
TGTGCCAGCACCCTGGCAAGGGGATCCTCACCCCTCCACTTT
>TRBV6-5|NA|TRBJ2-2|many
CASSSPLPQNTGELFF
TGTGCCAGCAGTTCACCCTTGCCCCAGAACACCGGGGAGCTGTTTTTT
>TRBV6-6|NA|TRBJ1-4|NA
CASSGRGEKLFF
TGTGCCAGCAGTGGGCGGGGGGAAAAACTGTTTTTT
>TRBV18|TRBD2|TRBJ2-7|NA
CASSPSSGGAGEQYF
TGTGCCAGCTCACCGAGTAGCGGGGGGGCCGGGGAGCAGTACTTC
>TRBV28|TRBD2|TRBJ2-3|few
CASSLLAGGPDTQYF
TGTGCCAGCAGTTTGCTAGCGGGAGGGCCGGATACGCAGTATTTT
>TRBV19|NA|TRBJ2-2|large
CASGANTGELFF
TGTGCCAGCGGGGCGAACACCGGGGAGCTGTTTTTT
>TRBV19|NA|TRBJ1-2|many
CASSIGQVLYGYTF
TGTGCCAGTAGTATAGGTCAGGTTCTCTATGGCTACACCTTC
>TRBV29-1|NA|TRBJ2-2|NA
CSVAGGAGGLFF
TGCAGCGTTGCGGGCGGGGCCGGAGGGCTGTTTTTT
>TRBV7-9|TRBD1|TRBJ2-7|NA
CASSFRDSPSYEQYF
TGTGCCAGCAGCTTCCGGGACAGTCCATCCTACGAGCAGTACTTC
>TRBV19|TRBD1|TRBJ2-3|many
CATSGQGLLDTQYF
TGTGCCACTTCGGGACAGGGGCTTTTAGATACGCAGTATTTT
>TRBV4-2|NA|TRBJ2-3|NA
CASSQGDGSTDTQYF
TGTGCCAGCAGCCAAGGCGATGGAAGCACAGATACGCAGTATTTT
>TRBV27|TRBD2|TRBJ2-3|few
CASSLSSAAGWGTSTDTQYF
TGTGCCAGCAGTTTATCGTCGGCAGCGGGATGGGGGACTAGCACAGATACGCAGTATTTT
>TRBV10-3|TRBD1|TRBJ1-1|NA
CAISEIRGGGQGDTEAFF
TGTGCCATCAGTGAGATACGGGGGGGAGGACAGGGGGACACTGAAGCTTTCTTT
>TRBV2|NA|TRBJ2-7|NA
CASSETTVSYEQYF
TGTGCCAGCAGCGAAACGACAGTTTCCTACGAGCAGTACTTC
>TRBV5-1|TRBD1|TRBJ1-6|NA
CASSSGTGGVIRNSPLHF
TGCGCCAGCAGCTCCGGGACAGGGGGCGTTATACGCAATTCACCCCTCCACTTT
>TRBV6-1|NA|TRBJ2-7|many
CASSRWDTNYEQYF
TGTGCCAGCAGTAGATGGGACACAAACTACGAGCAGTACTTC
>TRBV29-1|NA|TRBJ2-3|medium-sized
CSVGDSHPPGRQYTQYF
TGCAGCGTTGGAGACTCACACCCTCCGGGAAGACAATATACGCAGTATTTT
>TRBV4-2|NA|TRBJ2-7|NA
CASSQLRGGHRDYEQYF
TGTGCCAGCAGCCAACTGAGGGGGGGACATCGGGACTACGAGCAGTACTTC
>TRBV27|NA|TRBJ2-7|NA
CASSLGGGGNEQYF
TGTGCCAGCAGTTTAGGAGGGGGCGGAAACGAGCAGTACTTC
>TRBV29-1|NA|TRBJ1-5|many
CSARGGVGQPQHF
TGCAGCGCCAGGGGAGGGGTTGGGCAGCCCCAGCATTTT
>TRBV5-4|NA|TRBJ2-2|medium-sized
CASSLAGRPNTGELFF
TGTGCCAGCAGCTTGGCTGGGCGGCCGAACACCGGGGAGCTGTTTTTT
>TRBV6-5|NA|TRBJ1-2|few
CASSEPVYGYTF
TGTGCCAGCAGTGAACCGGTATATGGCTACACCTTC
>TRBV6-5|NA|TRBJ2-3|medium-sized
CASSYVVTDTQYF
TGTGCCAGCAGTTACGTCGTAACAGATACGCAGTATTTT
>TRBV4-1|NA|TRBJ2-7|NA
CASSQAFLYEQYF
TGCGCCAGCAGCCAAGCTTTCCTCTACGAGCAGTACTTC